This entry describes one T cell receptor beta chain. Unmatched junction bases numbered 10, after V lost 3 bases and J lost 10 bases. The CDR3 totals 13 residues. Germline V lookup: CDR1 DFQATT, CDR2 SNEGSKA (reference sequence). TCRdb used MiXCR to reprocess the RT-PCR reads, holding one entry per CDR3 protein. The sample consists of about 540,000 distinct CDR3 sequences, 12% to 15% of them appearing once. This entry is derived from a study of response to subunit inactivated influenza vaccine. The gene calls are TRBV20-1 and TRBJ2-3; 7 positions agree with TRBD2. Sequencing was performed on PBMCs from blood, taken 11 to 12 days after vaccination. This TCR derives from a man in his fifties who received an inactivated influenza vaccine. CDR3 nucleotides: TGCAGTGCTAGGTCCCTAGCGGCGGGGGCGCAGTATTTT. Amino acids: CSARSLAAGAQYF.